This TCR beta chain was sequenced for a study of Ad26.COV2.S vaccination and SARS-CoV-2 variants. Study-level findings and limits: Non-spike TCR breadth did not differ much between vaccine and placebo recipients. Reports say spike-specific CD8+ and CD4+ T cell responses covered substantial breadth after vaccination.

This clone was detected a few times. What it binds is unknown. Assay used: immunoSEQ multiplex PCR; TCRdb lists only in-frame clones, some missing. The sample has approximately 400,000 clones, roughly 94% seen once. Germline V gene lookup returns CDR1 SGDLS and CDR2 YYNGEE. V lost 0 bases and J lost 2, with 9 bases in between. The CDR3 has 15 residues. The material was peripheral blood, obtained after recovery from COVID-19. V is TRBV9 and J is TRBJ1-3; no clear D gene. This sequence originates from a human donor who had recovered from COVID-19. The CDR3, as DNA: TGTGCCAGCAGCGTAGGGGGTATTACTGGAAACACCATATATTTT. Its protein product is CASSVGGITGNTIYF.